One and the same sample provided the 2 T cell receptor beta chains below, sequenced in a study of blood T cell repertoires in COVID-19 (dated by TCRdb to about 2020). Library preparation employed the immunoSEQ multiplex PCR assay. As stored in TCRdb, this immuneACCESS dataset retains in-frame rearrangements with V and J assigned. A fraction of the clones does not appear; measured against another copy, unresolved V genes explain less than half of the discrepancy, and the remainder lacks a known reason. In this sample the table shows some 150,000 clones, roughly 78% of which occur a single time. The ten largest clones take up around 6% of the sample. The specimen sequenced was PBMCs or T cells enriched from blood (not recorded which). These receptors all come from a woman aged 45-60 years who had recovered from COVID-19.

This clone was picked up one time. The chain uses TRBV7-9 and TRBJ2-1, with TRBD1 as a possible D gene (5 bases). The germline CDR1 and CDR2 sequences are SEHNR and FQNEAQ (reference sequence). V lost 1 base, J lost 12 bases, and 10 bases lay in between. This CDR3 is built from 12 residues. CDR3: CASSLETQGQFF. DNA of the CDR3: TGTGCCAGCAGCTTAGAGACGCAGGGGCAGTTCTTC.

The chain has TRBV6-5 and TRBJ1-2, with a possible D match to TRBD1 (6 bases). The CDR3 is made up of 15 amino acids. Trimming removed 6 bases from V and 4 bases from J, with 18 bases in between. Germline loops: CDR1 MNHEY, CDR2 SVGAGI. The CDR3 loop is CASRVFLGARYGYTF. The CDR3 DNA is TGTGCCAGCAGGGTATTCTTGGGGGCACGCTATGGCTACACCTTC.